The T cell receptor (beta chain) described here comes from a study of blood T cell repertoires in COVID-19 (dated by TCRdb to about 2020). With regard to the full study: Collaborator samples came from the United States, Italy and Spain and covered acute and convalescent phases of COVID-19. Samples came from the ongoing ImmuneRACE study (first 160 participants) plus 1,254 subjects from 6 global collaborators. The prospective study material was composed of cDNA or gDNA derived from T cells, B-cell-depleted T cells, or PBMCs. Where available, HLA class I and class II types were obtained from metadata supplied by the sample provider rather than from assay-based typing. The repertoires were released in a freely available public database meant as a resource for research on the immune response to SARS-CoV-2. A de-identified subject ID, COVID-19 status, age in years and sex were almost always included in the sample metadata. The dataset comprised deeply sampled blood TCRbeta repertoires from subjects exposed to, actively infected with, or recovered from COVID-19.

CDR1 and CDR2, per the germline V gene, are KGHSH and LQKENI. From its cysteine to its phenylalanine, the CDR3 spans 13 amino acids. Only the CDR3 portion is preserved as DNA: 39 bases, with reading frame beginning at the first base. V is cut back by 4 bases and J by 5 bases, with 4 bases in the junction unmatched. Collaborating institutions collected whole blood in K2EDTA tubes following their own protocols. For TCRbeta analysis, collaborators shipped samples in one of three forms: frozen whole blood, isolated PBMCs, or DNA extracted from either of those sample types. Overall results and qualifications from the work: The amount of clinical and demographic metadata varied by source and participant and was provided uncurated.

With regard to this clone: This clone's antigen is unknown. No base qualities exist here, and no much larger clone lies one base off it.

TCRbeta CDR3 regions were amplified from genomic DNA by means of the immunoSEQ Assay, a bias-controlled multiplex PCR. Regarding the original processing steps: Nucleated cell counts per sample were estimated from amplification of reference gene primers within the assay. To quantify the absolute abundance of each unique TCRbeta CDR3 rearrangement, sequence reads were collapsed and filtered. Productive Simpson clonality was computed per sample as the square root of Simpson's diversity index over productive rearrangements. Imported from immuneACCESS, the table was reduced by TCRdb to in-frame sequences with V and J called. These copies leave out some clones; in studies compared against another copy, an unresolved V gene accounts for under half, and the cause of the remainder is not known. D and trimming come from the DNA, and the V and J calls and clone size come from that table. The sample has some 66,000 clones on record, more than 75% of them singletons. Of the sample, approximately 55% falls within the top ten clones.

Here the chain combines TRBV18 and TRBJ2-5; 7 nucleotides in the junction match TRBD2. Sequenced sample: peripheral blood. The receptor's source is an elderly woman with acute or convalescent COVID-19. The CDR3 region reads CASSQWEGETQYF. The DNA is TGTGCCAGCTCACAATGGGAGGGTGAGACCCAGTACTTC.